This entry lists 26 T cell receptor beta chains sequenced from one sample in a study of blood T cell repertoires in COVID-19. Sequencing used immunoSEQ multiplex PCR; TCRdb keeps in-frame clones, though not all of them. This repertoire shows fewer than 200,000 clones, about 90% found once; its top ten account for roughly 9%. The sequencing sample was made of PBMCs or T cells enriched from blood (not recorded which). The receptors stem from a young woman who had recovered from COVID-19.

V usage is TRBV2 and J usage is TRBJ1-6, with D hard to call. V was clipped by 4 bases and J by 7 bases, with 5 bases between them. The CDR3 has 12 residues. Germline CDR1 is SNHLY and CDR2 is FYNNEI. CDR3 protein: CASSGPNSPLHF. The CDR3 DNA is TGTGCCAGCAGTGGGCCAAATTCACCCCTCCACTTT.

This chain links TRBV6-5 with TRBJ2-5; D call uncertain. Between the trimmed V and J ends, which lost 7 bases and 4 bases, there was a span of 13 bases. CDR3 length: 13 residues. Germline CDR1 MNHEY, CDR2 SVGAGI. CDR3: CASTSRSRETQYF. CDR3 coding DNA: TGTGCCAGCACCTCCCGTAGTCGAGAGACCCAGTACTTC.

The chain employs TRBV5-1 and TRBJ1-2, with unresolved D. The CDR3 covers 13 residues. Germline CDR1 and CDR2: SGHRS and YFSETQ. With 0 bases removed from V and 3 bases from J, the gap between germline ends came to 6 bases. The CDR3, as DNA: TGCGCCAGCAGCTTGGACCAGGACTATGGCTACACCTTC. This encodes CASSLDQDYGYTF.

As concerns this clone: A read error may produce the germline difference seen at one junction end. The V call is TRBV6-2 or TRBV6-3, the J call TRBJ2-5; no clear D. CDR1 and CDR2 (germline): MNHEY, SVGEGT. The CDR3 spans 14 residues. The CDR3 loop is CASSYFGMSKTQYF. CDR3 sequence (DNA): TGTGCCAGCAGCTACTTCGGTATGTCGAAGACCCAGTACTTC.

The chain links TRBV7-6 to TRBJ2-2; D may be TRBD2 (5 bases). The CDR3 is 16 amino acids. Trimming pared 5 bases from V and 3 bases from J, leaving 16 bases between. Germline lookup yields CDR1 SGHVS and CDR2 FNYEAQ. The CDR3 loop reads CASSPVRGRHTGELFF. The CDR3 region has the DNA TGTGCCAGCAGCCCGGTCCGCGGGCGACACACCGGGGAGCTGTTTTTT.

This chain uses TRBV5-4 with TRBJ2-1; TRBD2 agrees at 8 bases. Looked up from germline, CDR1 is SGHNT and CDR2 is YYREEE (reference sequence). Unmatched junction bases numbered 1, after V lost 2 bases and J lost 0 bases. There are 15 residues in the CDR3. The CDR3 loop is CASSFGGGSYNEQFF. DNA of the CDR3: TGTGCCAGCAGCTTCGGGGGGGGCTCCTACAATGAGCAGTTCTTC.

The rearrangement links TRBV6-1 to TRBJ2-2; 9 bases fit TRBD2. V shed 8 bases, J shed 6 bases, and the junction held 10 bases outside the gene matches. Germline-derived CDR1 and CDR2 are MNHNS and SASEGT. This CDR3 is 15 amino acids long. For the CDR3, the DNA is TGTGCCAGCGGACATAGCGGGAGAGGGGCCGGGGAGCTGTTTTTT. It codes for CASGHSGRGAGELFF.

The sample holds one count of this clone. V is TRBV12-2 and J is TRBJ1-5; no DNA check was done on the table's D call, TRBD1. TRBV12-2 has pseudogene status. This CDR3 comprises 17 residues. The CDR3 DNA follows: TGTGCAAGTCGCATAAATTACAGGGGAAATAGCAATCAGCCCCAGCATTTT. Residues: CASRINYRGNSNQPQHF.

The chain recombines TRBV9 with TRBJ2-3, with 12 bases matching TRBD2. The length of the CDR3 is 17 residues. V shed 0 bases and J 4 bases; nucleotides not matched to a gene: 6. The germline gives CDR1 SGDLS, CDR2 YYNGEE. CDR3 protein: CASSVAVLAGGPDTQYF. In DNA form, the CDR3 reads TGTGCCAGCAGCGTAGCCGTTCTAGCGGGGGGGCCAGATACGCAGTATTTT.

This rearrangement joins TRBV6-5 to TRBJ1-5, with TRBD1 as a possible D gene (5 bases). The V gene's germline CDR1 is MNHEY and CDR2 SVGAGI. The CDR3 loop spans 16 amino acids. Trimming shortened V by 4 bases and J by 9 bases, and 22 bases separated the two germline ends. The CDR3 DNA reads TGTGCCAGCAGTTCGTCGGGACGCTCGGGGGGATGGCCCCAGCATTTT. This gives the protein CASSSSGRSGGWPQHF.

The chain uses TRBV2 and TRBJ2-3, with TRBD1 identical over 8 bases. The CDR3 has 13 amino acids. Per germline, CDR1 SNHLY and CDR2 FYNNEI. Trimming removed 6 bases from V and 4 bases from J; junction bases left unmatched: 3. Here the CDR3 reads CASSEQGADTQYF. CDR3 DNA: TGTGCCAGCAGCGAACAGGGGGCAGATACGCAGTATTTT.

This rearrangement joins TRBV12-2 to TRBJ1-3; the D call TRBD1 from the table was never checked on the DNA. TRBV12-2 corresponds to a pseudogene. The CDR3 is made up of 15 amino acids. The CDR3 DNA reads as TGTGCAAGTCGCTCAGATATGGGCCGAGAAAACACCATATATTTT. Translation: CASRSDMGRENTIYF.

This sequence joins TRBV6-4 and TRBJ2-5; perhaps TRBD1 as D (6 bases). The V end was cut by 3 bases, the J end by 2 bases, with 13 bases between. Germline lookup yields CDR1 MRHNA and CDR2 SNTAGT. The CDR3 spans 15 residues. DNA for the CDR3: TGTGCCAGCAGTGAAGGGCCGGGACAACAAGAGACCCAGTACTTC. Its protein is CASSEGPGQQETQYF.

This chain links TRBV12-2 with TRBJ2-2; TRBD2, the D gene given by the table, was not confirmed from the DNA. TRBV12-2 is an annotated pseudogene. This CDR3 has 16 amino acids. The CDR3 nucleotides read TGTGCAAGTCGGCCGGGGAGGGGCTCGAACACCGGGGAGCTGTTTTTT. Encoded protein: CASRPGRGSNTGELFF.

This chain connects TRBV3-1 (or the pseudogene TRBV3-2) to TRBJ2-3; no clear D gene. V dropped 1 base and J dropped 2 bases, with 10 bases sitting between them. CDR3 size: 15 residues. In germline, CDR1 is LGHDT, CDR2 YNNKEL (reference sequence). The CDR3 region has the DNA TGTGCCAGCAGCCAAGTTTCGGAGTCCACAGATACGCAGTATTTT. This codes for CASSQVSESTDTQYF.

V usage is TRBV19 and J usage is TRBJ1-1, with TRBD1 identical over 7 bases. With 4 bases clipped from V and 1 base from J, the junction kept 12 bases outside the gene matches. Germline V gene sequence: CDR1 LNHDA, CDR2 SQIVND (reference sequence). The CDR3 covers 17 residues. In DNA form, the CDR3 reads TGTGCCAGTAGTACACGGGACAGAGGGGAACCGAACACTGAAGCTTTCTTT. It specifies CASSTRDRGEPNTEAFF.

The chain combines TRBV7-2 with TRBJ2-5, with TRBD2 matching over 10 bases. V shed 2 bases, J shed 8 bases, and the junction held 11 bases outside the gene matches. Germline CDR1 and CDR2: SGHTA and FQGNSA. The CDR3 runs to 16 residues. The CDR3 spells CASSLIKRGGGETQYF. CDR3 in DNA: TGTGCCAGCAGCTTAATCAAGCGGGGGGGCGGAGAAACCCAGTACTTC.

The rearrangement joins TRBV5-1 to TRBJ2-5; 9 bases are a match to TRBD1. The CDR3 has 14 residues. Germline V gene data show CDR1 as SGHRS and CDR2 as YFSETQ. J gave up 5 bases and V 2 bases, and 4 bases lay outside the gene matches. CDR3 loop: CASSLRTGEETQYF. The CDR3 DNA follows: TGCGCCAGCAGCTTACGGACAGGGGAGGAGACCCAGTACTTC.

CDR3 sequence: CASSRRTDQLGVGYTF. The DNA for the CDR3 is TGTGCCAGTAGTAGGAGGACAGACCAACTAGGCGTCGGCTACACCTTC. The chain carries TRBV19 and TRBJ1-2; TRBD1 is a possible D gene (6 bases). Trimming took 4 bases from V and 8 from J, leaving 23 bases between them. There are 16 residues in the CDR3. Germline CDR1 and CDR2: LNHDA and SQIVND (reference sequence).

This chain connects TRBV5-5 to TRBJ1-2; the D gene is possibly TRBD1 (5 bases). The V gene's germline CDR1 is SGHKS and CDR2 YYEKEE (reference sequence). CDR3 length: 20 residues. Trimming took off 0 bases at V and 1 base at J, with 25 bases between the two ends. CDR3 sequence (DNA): TGTGCCAGCAGCTTGGCCCTGGGGGGGGTTAGTTATAATCTTAACTATGGCTACACCTTC. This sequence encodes CASSLALGGVSYNLNYGYTF.

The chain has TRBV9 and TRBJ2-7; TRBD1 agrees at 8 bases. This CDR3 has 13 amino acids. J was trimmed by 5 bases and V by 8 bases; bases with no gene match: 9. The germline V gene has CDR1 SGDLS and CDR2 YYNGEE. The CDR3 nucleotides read TGTGCCAGTTCGCAGGGGGCGAAAGACGAGCAGTACTTC. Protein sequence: CASSQGAKDEQYF. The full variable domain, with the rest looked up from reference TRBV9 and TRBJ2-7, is DSGVTQTPKHLITATGQRVTLRCSPRSGDLSVYWYQQSLDQGLQFLIQYYNGEERAKGNILERFSAQQFPDLHSELNLSSLELGDSALYFCASSQGAKDEQYFGPGTRLTVT.

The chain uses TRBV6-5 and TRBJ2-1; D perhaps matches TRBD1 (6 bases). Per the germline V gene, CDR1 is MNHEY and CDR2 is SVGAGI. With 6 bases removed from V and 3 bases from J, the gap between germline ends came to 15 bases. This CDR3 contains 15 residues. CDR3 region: CASRSPGTNYNEQFF. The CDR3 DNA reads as TGTGCCAGCAGATCCCCCGGGACAAACTACAATGAGCAGTTCTTC.

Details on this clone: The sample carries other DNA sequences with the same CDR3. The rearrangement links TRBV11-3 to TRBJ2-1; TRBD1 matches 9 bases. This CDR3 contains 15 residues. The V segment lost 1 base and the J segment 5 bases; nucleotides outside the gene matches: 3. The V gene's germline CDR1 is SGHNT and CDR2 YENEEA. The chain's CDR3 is CASSLGTGADNEQFF. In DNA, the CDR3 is TGTGCCAGCAGCTTAGGGACAGGGGCCGACAATGAGCAGTTCTTC.

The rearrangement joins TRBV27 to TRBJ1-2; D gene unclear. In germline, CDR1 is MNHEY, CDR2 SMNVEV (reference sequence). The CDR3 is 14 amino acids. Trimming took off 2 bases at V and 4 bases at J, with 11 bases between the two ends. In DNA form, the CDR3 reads TGTGCCAGCAGTTTACGCGTGGGAGCCTATGGCTACACCTTC. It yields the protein CASSLRVGAYGYTF.

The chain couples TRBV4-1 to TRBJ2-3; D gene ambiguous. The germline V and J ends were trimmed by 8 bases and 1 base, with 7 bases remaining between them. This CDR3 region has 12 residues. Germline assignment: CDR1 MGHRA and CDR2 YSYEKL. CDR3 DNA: TGCGCCAGCGGAACAGGCACAGATACGCAGTATTTT. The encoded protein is CASGTGTDTQYF.

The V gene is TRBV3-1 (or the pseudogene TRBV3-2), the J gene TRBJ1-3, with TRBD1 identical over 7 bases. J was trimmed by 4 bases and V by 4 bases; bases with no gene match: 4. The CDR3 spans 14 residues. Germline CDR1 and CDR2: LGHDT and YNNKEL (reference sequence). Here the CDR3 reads CASSLATGGNTIYF. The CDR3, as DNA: TGTGCCAGCAGCCTTGCGACAGGGGGAAACACCATATATTTT.